This TCR beta chain was found in a study of T cells in Graves' hyperthyroidism and ophthalmopathy. Study outcomes and limitations: Among clonotypes expanded in thyroid above 0.001, most were also found in blood. Ophthalmopathy and stable hyperthyroidism were told apart by a 13 V-J model.

This CDR3 has 15 residues. Germline values: CDR1 LNHNV, CDR2 YYDKDF (reference sequence). The V gene lost 1 base and the J gene lost 1 base, with 10 bases spanning the gap. Any patient presenting with uncontrolled infection, other autoimmune disease, pregnancy or lactation was left out. Amplification yielded TCR beta CDR3 regions, with RNA transcripts as the source. The TCR CDR3 was amplified in a first-round RT-PCR using the HTBI primer set. TCRdb reprocessed the multiplex PCR reads with MiXCR, giving one entry per CDR3 protein. The sample holds roughly 510,000 distinct CDR3 sequences, about 45% seen once. In regard to this clonotype: Its antigen is undetermined.

Sequencing input: peripheral blood or thyroid tissue (not recorded which). This receptor was identified in an adult woman with Graves' disease, either hyperthyroidism or ophthalmopathy (not recorded which). The V call is TRBV15, the J call TRBJ2-5; no firm D call. CDR3 DNA sequence: TGTGCCACCAGCAGAGCACCGGGCTTCCAAGAGACCCAGTACTTC. Protein product: CATSRAPGFQETQYF.